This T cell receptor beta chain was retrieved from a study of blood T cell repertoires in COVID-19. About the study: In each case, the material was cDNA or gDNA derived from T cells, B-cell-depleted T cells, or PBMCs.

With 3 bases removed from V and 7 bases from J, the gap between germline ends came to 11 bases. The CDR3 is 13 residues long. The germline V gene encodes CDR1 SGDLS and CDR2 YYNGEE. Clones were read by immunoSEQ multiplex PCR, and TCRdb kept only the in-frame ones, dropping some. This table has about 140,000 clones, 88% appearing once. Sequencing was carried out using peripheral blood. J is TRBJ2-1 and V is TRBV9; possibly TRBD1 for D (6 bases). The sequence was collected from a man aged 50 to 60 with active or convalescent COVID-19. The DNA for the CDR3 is TGTGCCAGCAGCGCCACAGGGAAAAATGAGCAGTTCTTC. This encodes CASSATGKNEQFF.